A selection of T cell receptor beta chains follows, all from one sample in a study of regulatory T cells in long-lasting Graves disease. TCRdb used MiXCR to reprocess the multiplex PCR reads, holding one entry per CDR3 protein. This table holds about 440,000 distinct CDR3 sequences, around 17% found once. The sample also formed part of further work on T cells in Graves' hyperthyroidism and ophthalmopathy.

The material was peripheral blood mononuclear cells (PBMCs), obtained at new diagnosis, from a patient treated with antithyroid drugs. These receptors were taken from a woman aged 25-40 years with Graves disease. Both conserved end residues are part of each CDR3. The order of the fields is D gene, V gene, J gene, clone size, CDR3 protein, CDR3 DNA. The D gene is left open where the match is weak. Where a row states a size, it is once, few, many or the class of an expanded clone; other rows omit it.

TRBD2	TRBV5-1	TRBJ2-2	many	CASSRLGSWAGGPEDTGELFF	TGCGCCAGCAGCCGCCTGGGCTCCTGGGCGGGAGGGCCGGAAGATACCGGGGAGCTGTTTTTT
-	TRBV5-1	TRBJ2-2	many	CASSLRRPSGGELFF	TGCGCCAGCAGCTTGAGACGGCCATCCGGCGGGGAGCTGTTTTTT
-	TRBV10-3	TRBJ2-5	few	CAISERDVSGETQYF	TGTGCCATCAGTGAACGGGACGTCTCAGGGGAGACCCAGTACTTC
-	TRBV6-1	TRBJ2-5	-	CASRGRSQETQYF	TGTGCCAGCAGGGGCAGATCCCAAGAGACCCAGTACTTC
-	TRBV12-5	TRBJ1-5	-	CAQPHPGDQPQHF	TGTGCTCAGCCCCACCCCGGAGATCAGCCCCAGCATTTT
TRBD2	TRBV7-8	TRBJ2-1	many	CASSFLGLAGVEDEQFF	TGTGCCAGCAGCTTTCTCGGACTAGCGGGAGTTGAGGATGAGCAGTTCTTC
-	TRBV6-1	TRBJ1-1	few	CASSPARQNMNTEAFF	TGTGCCAGCAGCCCGGCCCGGCAGAACATGAACACTGAAGCTTTCTTT
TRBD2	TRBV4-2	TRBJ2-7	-	CASSQDRAASGGTYEQYF	TGTGCCAGCAGCCAAGATAGGGCGGCTAGCGGAGGGACCTACGAGCAGTACTTC
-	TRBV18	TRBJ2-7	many	CASSLLRDEQYF	TGTGCCAGCTCACTACTACGGGACGAGCAGTACTTC
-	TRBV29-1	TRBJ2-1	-	CSVEGEAGSYNEQFF	TGCAGCGTTGAAGGGGAGGCAGGTTCATACAATGAGCAGTTCTTC
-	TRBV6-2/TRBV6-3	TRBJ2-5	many	CASSYGNRVRETQYF	TGTGCCAGCAGTTACGGTAACAGGGTGAGAGAGACCCAGTACTTC
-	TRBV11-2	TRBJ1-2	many	CASSLDGAGVYGYTF	TGTGCCAGCAGCTTAGATGGAGCCGGAGTCTATGGCTACACCTTC
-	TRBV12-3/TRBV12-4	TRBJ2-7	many	CASSDGMAQYF	TGTGCCAGCTCAGATGGGATGGCGCAGTACTTC
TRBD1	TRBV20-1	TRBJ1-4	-	CSARDLTGLEIEKLFF	TGCAGTGCTAGAGATTTGACAGGGTTGGAGATTGAAAAACTGTTTTTT
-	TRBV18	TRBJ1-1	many	CASSQVEEAFF	TGTGCCAGCTCACAAGTAGAAGAAGCTTTCTTT
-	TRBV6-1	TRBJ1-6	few	CATQRGRLHF	TGTGCCACCCAGAGGGGTCGCCTCCACTTT
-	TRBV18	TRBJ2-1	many	CASSLAADNEQFF	TGTGCCAGCTCACTAGCGGCCGACAATGAGCAGTTCTTC
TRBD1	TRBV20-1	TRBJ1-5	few	CSARDDRDNQPQHF	TGCAGTGCTAGAGACGACAGGGACAATCAGCCCCAGCATTTT
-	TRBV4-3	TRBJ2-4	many	CASSQEVNRPMYF	TGCGCCAGCAGCCAAGAGGTGAACAGGCCGATGTACTTC
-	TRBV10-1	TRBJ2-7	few	CASSGSKAGVREQYF	TGCGCCAGCAGCGGATCTAAGGCGGGTGTTCGCGAGCAGTACTTC
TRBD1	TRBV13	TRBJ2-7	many	CASSFRGQGKYEQYF	TGTGCCAGCAGCTTCCGGGGACAGGGCAAGTACGAGCAGTACTTC
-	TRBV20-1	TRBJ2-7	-	CSARDRRRTYEQYF	TGCAGTGCTAGAGATCGGCGCCGTACCTACGAGCAGTACTTC
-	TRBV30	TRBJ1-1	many	CAWSDLSTEAFF	TGTGCCTGGAGTGATCTGAGCACTGAAGCTTTCTTT
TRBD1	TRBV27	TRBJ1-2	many	CASSQYRTGYGYTF	TGTGCCAGCAGCCAATATCGGACAGGCTATGGCTACACCTTC
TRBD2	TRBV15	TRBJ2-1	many	CATSRAGTSGRVEQFF	TGTGCCACCAGCAGAGCAGGGACTAGCGGGAGGGTTGAGCAGTTCTTC
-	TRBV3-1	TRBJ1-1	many	CASSREGSTEAFF	TGTGCCAGCAGCCGGGAGGGCTCCACTGAAGCTTTCTTT
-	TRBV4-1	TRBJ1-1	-	CASSPRDTTYTEAFF	TGCGCCAGCAGCCCTCGGGACACCACGTACACTGAAGCTTTCTTT
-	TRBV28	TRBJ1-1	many	CASSLPRNTEAFF	TGTGCCAGCAGTTTACCCCGGAACACTGAAGCTTTCTTT
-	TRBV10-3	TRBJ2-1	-	CAISRGLTGGNEQFF	TGTGCCATCAGCCGGGGACTTACGGGTGGGAATGAGCAGTTCTTC
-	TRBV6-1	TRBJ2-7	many	CASSTRAGDSEQYF	TGTGCCAGCAGTACTCGTGCAGGGGATAGCGAGCAGTACTTC
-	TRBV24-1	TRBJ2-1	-	CATSDLQRPHNEQFF	TGTGCCACCAGTGATTTGCAACGACCCCACAATGAGCAGTTCTTC
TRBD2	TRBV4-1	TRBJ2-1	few	CASSQLAGTSTNEQFF	TGCGCCAGCAGCCAATTGGCCGGGACTAGCACGAATGAGCAGTTCTTC
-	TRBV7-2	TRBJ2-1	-	CASSLAGRGNEQFF	TGTGCCAGCAGCTTAGCGGGGAGAGGCAATGAGCAGTTCTTC
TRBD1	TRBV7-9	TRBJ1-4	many	CASSSPRDRRNEKLFF	TGTGCCAGCAGCTCGCCAAGGGACAGACGAAATGAAAAACTGTTTTTT
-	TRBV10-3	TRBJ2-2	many	CAISESRRMERRANTGELFF	TGTGCCATCAGTGAGTCGAGAAGGATGGAAAGGAGAGCGAACACCGGGGAGCTGTTTTTT
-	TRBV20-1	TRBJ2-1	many	CSARQGRSYNEQFF	TGCAGTGCTAGACAGGGCCGTTCCTACAATGAGCAGTTCTTC
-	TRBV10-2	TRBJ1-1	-	CAANGPPGTRDTEAFF	TGCGCCGCGAACGGTCCCCCCGGGACAAGGGACACTGAAGCTTTCTTT
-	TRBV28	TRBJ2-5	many	CASSAGTRLSETQYF	TGTGCCAGCAGTGCCGGGACTCGGCTGTCGGAGACCCAGTACTTC
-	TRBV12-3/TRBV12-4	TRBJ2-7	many	CASSFGYTYEQYF	TGTGCCAGCAGTTTTGGGTACACCTACGAGCAGTACTTC
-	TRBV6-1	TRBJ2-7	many	CASRLTLGLSYEQYF	TGTGCCAGCAGGTTGACTCTCGGTTTGTCCTACGAGCAGTACTTC